These T cell receptor beta chains were read from a single sample in a study of beta chain features in type 1 diabetes. Assay used: immunoSEQ multiplex PCR; TCRdb lists only in-frame clones, some missing. The sample carries fewer than 200,000 clones, about an eighth recorded once. The sequencing sample was made of central memory CD4+ T cells from blood. Receptors originate from a young woman in good health. Each CDR3 is given with its conserved first and last residue. Fields, in order: V gene, D gene, J gene, clone size, CDR3 DNA, CDR3 protein. A D gene is named only where the DNA matches it firmly. Some rows have no size entry. The others give once, few or many, or a class for an expanded clone.

TRBV5-1,TRBD1,TRBJ2-7,-,TGCGCCAGCAGCTTTGTGACAGGGGACTACGAGCAGTACTTC,CASSFVTGDYEQYF
TRBV29-1,TRBD1,TRBJ1-1,-,TGCAGCGTTACAGGGGGTTGGGACACTGAAGCTTTCTTT,CSVTGGWDTEAFF
TRBV27,TRBD2,TRBJ2-4,-,TGTGCCAGCAGTTTAGATCCAGCGGGACCCAAAAACATTCAGTACTTC,CASSLDPAGPKNIQYF
TRBV4-3,-,TRBJ1-2,-,TGCGCCAGCAGCCAAGATGCGCGGCGTGGCTACACCTTC,CASSQDARRGYTF
TRBV4-3,-,TRBJ2-7,-,TGCGCCAGCAGCCAAGATCACTTTACCTACGAGCAGTACTTC,CASSQDHFTYEQYF
TRBV30,-,TRBJ2-1,few,TGTGCCTGGAGTGTACAAGGCGGATACAATGAGCAGTTCTTC,CAWSVQGGYNEQFF
TRBV28,TRBD2,TRBJ2-7,-,TGTGCCAGCAGTTTAGCCAGCGGGAGATCTTACGAGCAGTACTTC,CASSLASGRSYEQYF
TRBV4-2,TRBD2,TRBJ2-1,few,TGTGCCAGCAGCCAAGAGTCTAGCGGGAGCGCCAGCTCCTACAATGAGCAGTTCTTC,CASSQESSGSASSYNEQFF
TRBV14,TRBD2,TRBJ2-7,-,TGTGCCAGCAGCTTCGGGACTAGCGGGATCTACGAGCAGTACTTC,CASSFGTSGIYEQYF
TRBV29-1,TRBD1,TRBJ1-1,few,TGCAGCGCTGGGACAGGGGTCGGGCTAGGGTCTGCTGAAGCTTTCTTT,CSAGTGVGLGSAEAFF
TRBV30,TRBD2,TRBJ2-1,few,TGTGCCTGGAGTCCGGGACTAGCGCCGAATGAGCAGTTCTTC,CAWSPGLAPNEQFF
TRBV5-1,TRBD2,TRBJ2-7,-,TGCGCCAGCAGCGGCCTAGCGGGAGGGCCTTACTCCTACGAGCAGTACTTC,CASSGLAGGPYSYEQYF
TRBV9,TRBD1,TRBJ1-5,-,TGTGCCAGCAGCGGACAGGGGTATAGCAATCAGCCCCAGCATTTT,CASSGQGYSNQPQHF
TRBV6-5,-,TRBJ2-5,-,TGTGCCAGCAGCCCTAGAGCGTACCAAGAGACCCAGTACTTC,CASSPRAYQETQYF
TRBV6-5,TRBD1,TRBJ2-7,-,TGTGCCAGCAGTTACTCAGACAGGGGCTCCTACGAGCAGTACTTC,CASSYSDRGSYEQYF
TRBV29-1,TRBD1,TRBJ2-7,-,TGCAGTTGTATTAACCGGGACAGGGGCTCCTACGAGCAGTACTTC,CSCINRDRGSYEQYF
TRBV5-6,TRBD1,TRBJ1-2,few,TGTGCCAGCACCCCGACAGGGGCCAACTATGGCTACACCTTC,CASTPTGANYGYTF
TRBV5-1,TRBD2,TRBJ2-3,few,TGCGCCAGCAGCATCAGCCGCGGGAGCAGCGATACGCAGTATTTT,CASSISRGSSDTQYF
TRBV7-9,-,TRBJ2-5,-,TGTGCCAGCAGCTTAGTATGGGGAGGCCCAGAGACCCAGTACTTC,CASSLVWGGPETQYF
TRBV19,TRBD1,TRBJ2-1,-,TGTGCCAGTACCACAGGGGGCGCAGGCAATGAGCAGTTCTTC,CASTTGGAGNEQFF
TRBV30,-,TRBJ1-2,few,TGTGCCTGGAGTGAACGGGGGAAGAAAAACACCTTC,CAWSERGKKNTF
TRBV15,-,TRBJ1-5,few,TGTGCCACCAGCAGAGAGACGACTGCAACACGGCCCCAGCATTTT,CATSRETTATRPQHF
TRBV7-9,-,TRBJ2-5,-,TGTGCCAGCAGCTTAGTGGTAGCCCAAGAGACCCAGTACTTC,CASSLVVAQETQYF
TRBV9,-,TRBJ2-1,many,TGTGCCAGCAGCGTAGGGTCATTCGAGGGTGGCGGTCAGTTCTTC,CASSVGSFEGGGQFF
TRBV9,-,TRBJ1-5,-,TGTGCCAGCAGCGTAGGGGACTTTAGCAATCAGCCCCAGCATTTT,CASSVGDFSNQPQHF
TRBV14,-,TRBJ2-1,-,TGTGCCAGCAGCCCCCTCTTTACTCTGGAGGGCCACTACAATGAGCAGTTCTTC,CASSPLFTLEGHYNEQFF
TRBV5-1,TRBD2,TRBJ2-5,-,TGCGCCAGCAGCTTGTTCGCTAGCGGGATGGAGGAGACCCAGTACTTC,CASSLFASGMEETQYF
TRBV6-5,-,TRBJ1-4,few,TGTGCCAGCAGGCCGACAGCAACTAATGAAAAACTGTTTTTT,CASRPTATNEKLFF
TRBV2,-,TRBJ2-2,few,TGTGCCACATCGAGTAATGGGAGGAACACCGGGGAGCTGTTTTTT,CATSSNGRNTGELFF
TRBV4-3,TRBD1,TRBJ2-1,-,TGCGCCAGCAGCCGTGACAGGGGACCGCAATTCGAGCAGTTCTTC,CASSRDRGPQFEQFF
TRBV11-2,TRBD1,TRBJ2-5,few,TGTGCCAGCAGCTTCCGGGACAGAAATCAAGAGACCCAGTACTTC,CASSFRDRNQETQYF
TRBV7-3,-,TRBJ2-2,-,TGTGCCAGCAGCCGCCAGGGGCTCGGTTCCGGGGAGCTGTTTTTT,CASSRQGLGSGELFF
TRBV9,TRBD2,TRBJ2-3,few,TGTGCCAGCAGCGTATTAACGGGGGAGGGTACAGATACGCAGTATTTT,CASSVLTGEGTDTQYF
TRBV6-6,-,TRBJ2-6,-,TGTGCCAGCAGTTCCCTTCCTGGGGCCAACGTCCTGACTTTC,CASSSLPGANVLTF
TRBV4-1,TRBD1,TRBJ2-7,once,TGCGCCAGCAGCCATTCCGCCCAGGACAGGGGCCACGAGCAGTACTTC,CASSHSAQDRGHEQYF
TRBV6-5,-,TRBJ1-2,-,TGTGCCAGCAGTGAAGGGGGTCGGTATGGCTACACCTTC,CASSEGGRYGYTF
TRBV7-9,TRBD1,TRBJ1-4,few,TGTGCCAGCAGTCTAACAGGGGTGGCTAATGAAAAACTGTTTTTT,CASSLTGVANEKLFF
TRBV28,TRBD1,TRBJ2-7,-,TGTGCCAGCAGCTCGCCGGGACAGGGCTCCTACGAGCAGTACTTC,CASSSPGQGSYEQYF
TRBV28,TRBD2,TRBJ2-1,-,TGTGCCAGCAGTTTAGGCGGGAGTTCCAATGAGCAGTTCTTC,CASSLGGSSNEQFF
TRBV18,TRBD1,TRBJ2-7,few,TGTGCCAGCTCCCGGGACAGCGGCTACGAGCAGTACTTC,CASSRDSGYEQYF
TRBV7-2,TRBD2,TRBJ2-2,few,TGTGCCAGCAGCCGGCGAGCGGGAGGTCCCGGGGAGCTGTTTTTT,CASSRRAGGPGELFF
TRBV6-5,-,TRBJ1-5,-,TGTGCCAGCAGGACAGAGCCTCAGCCCCAGCATTTT,CASRTEPQPQHF
TRBV7-9,-,TRBJ2-3,few,TGTGCCAGCAGCTTCCTGGGGCCAGATACGCAGTATTTT,CASSFLGPDTQYF
TRBV5-4,-,TRBJ1-2,-,TGTGCCAGCAGCTTGGTTGGGGGCTCTAACTATGGCTACACCTTC,CASSLVGGSNYGYTF
TRBV7-9,-,TRBJ1-2,few,TGTGCCAGCAGCTTAGTTGATGGGAGAGGCTACACCTTC,CASSLVDGRGYTF